This T cell receptor (beta chain) appears in the sequencing data of a study of OX40 agonist ivuxolimab in advanced cancers. Across the study: The study gave patients intravenous ivuxolimab at 0.01 to 10 mg/kg every 2 weeks. Males comprised 75% to 90% of the group, whose mean age was roughly 64 years (range roughly 20 to 85).

Germline-derived CDR1 and CDR2 are MNHNY and SVGAGI (reference sequence). There are 11 residues in the CDR3. With 7 bases removed from V and 10 bases from J, the gap between germline ends came to 11 bases. Sequencing was performed with immunoSEQ multiplex PCR; in TCRdb, only in-frame clones are kept and a portion is missing. The table has fewer than 65,000 clones, about 90% seen once. This specimen was CD4+ or CD8+ T cells sorted from blood, taken in a trial of the OX40 agonist ivuxolimab. The clonotype originates from an adult with an advanced solid tumor such as melanoma, head and neck, liver or kidney cancer. The rearrangement joins TRBV6-6 to TRBJ2-1; D unresolved. CDR3: CASTHLGEQFF. CDR3 sequence (DNA): TGTGCCAGCACCCATCTAGGGGAGCAGTTCTTC.